This T cell receptor beta chain was found in a study of T cells in Graves' hyperthyroidism and ophthalmopathy. There were TCR beta CDR3 regions amplified from RNA transcripts. First-round RT-PCR targeting the TCR CDR3 was performed with the HTBI primer set. MiXCR, applied by TCRdb to the multiplex PCR reads, yields one record per CDR3 protein. Of 350,000 to 400,000 distinct CDR3 sequences in the sample, about 18% were seen once. Germline loops: CDR1 SGHTA, CDR2 FQGNSA. Trimming left V 1 base short and J 0 bases short, with 13 bases between. The CDR3 contains 16 residues. The source of the PBMCs was 10 ml of fresh peripheral blood.

The receptor's source is a man aged 18-30 years with Graves' ophthalmopathy. The chain has TRBV7-2 and TRBJ2-7; D is possibly TRBD1 (6 bases). The source material was blood. CDR3 residues: CASSLVRGTSSYEQYF. The CDR3 DNA sequence: TGTGCCAGCAGCTTAGTAAGGGGGACCTCCTCCTACGAGCAGTACTTC.